This TCR beta chain emerged from a study of vaccination and CD4 T cells after COVID-19 (dated 2022 in TCRdb). About the full investigation: Every convalescent patient had a positive nasal swab PCR test for SARS-CoV-2, with mild disease in several patients and severe disease in one. The convalescent cohort included six males and four females, with two Hispanic individuals, seven Caucasians, two Asians and one multiracial person. Three convalescent patients gave samples both early after vaccination (day 14) and late after vaccination (days 161 to 241). The cultures were stimulated with overlapping spike peptide pools from SARS-CoV-2 and from the common cold coronaviruses HCoV-NL63, HCoV-OC43 and HCoV-229E. Control cultures received a CEFX viral epitope pool as the positive control, an HIV-1 Nef peptide pool as the negative control, or no peptide. Each participant got two doses of either the Pfizer-BioNTech BNT162b2 vaccine (n=8) or the Moderna mRNA-1273 vaccine (n=2). Post-vaccine blood samples were taken a median of about 70 days after the second vaccine dose, with a range of about 13 to 250 days. Post-COVID blood samples were collected from convalescent patients a median of roughly 100 days after diagnosis, with a range of about 30 to 180 days. The spike-specific CD4+ TCR repertoire was compared before and after mRNA vaccination in approximately ten COVID-19 convalescent patients and a handful of infection-naive healthy vaccine recipients.

What the time point label conveys for this sample: late sampling 161 to 241 days after vaccination in three convalescent patients. The treatment or condition tag for this specimen amounts to: roughly ten-day PBMC culture with coronavirus spike peptide pools or control peptides (ViraFEST assay). The ViraFEST assay, used in the study, expanded antigen-specific T cells with peptide pools and then identified the expanded clonotypes through TCR sequencing. The convalescent patients' positive SARS-CoV-2 PCR tests were from March to December 2020, which was before the Alpha, Beta and Delta variants emerged in the United States. Under 2.5 million PBMCs per well were cultured in IMDM with roughly 5% human AB serum and 7.5 to 10 IU/ml IL-2, plus 10 ug/ml peptide pools. Half of the culture medium was replaced with fresh IL-2-containing medium on days 3 and 7. After approximately 11 days of culture, CD4+ T cells were isolated by negative selection with the EasySep CD4+ T cell isolation kit. Ficoll-Paque Plus gradient centrifugation was used to isolate PBMCs from whole blood, and the isolated PBMCs were then either used fresh or cryopreserved at -140C. Each culture condition was generally run in triplicate wells.

General conclusions and limits of the study: The median number of SARS-CoV-2-reactive clonotypes rose from 20 to 25 after infection to roughly 38 after vaccination, but the change was not significant. Of the vaccine-specific clones in convalescent patients, 304 of 307, or nearly all, reacted only to SARS-CoV-2 spike and did not cross-react with common cold coronaviruses. Relatively few convalescent patients were included in the study, and early timepoints after natural infection were not analyzed. Among the post-vaccine SARS-CoV-2-reactive clones in convalescent patients, a median around 90% showed up only after vaccination, which suggests vaccine-specific priming.

The CDR3 holds 16 amino acids from the cysteine to the phenylalanine. The retained sequence is limited to the CDR3, 48 bases, with the frame set at the first base. The germline V gene (reference sequence) sets CDR1 to DFQATT and CDR2 to SNEGSKA. This clonotype was seen more than once but under ten times. The clone's antigen remains unknown. The junction shows a germline mismatch at one end, possibly a read error. The library was obtained by PCR. DNA from cultured CD4+ T cells underwent TCR sequencing with the Oncomine TCR Beta short-read assay at the Johns Hopkins FTIC core. The QIAamp micro DNA kit was used to extract genomic DNA from the cultured CD4+ T cells. The Oncomine TCR Beta libraries from cultured CD4+ T cells were pooled using unique dual indexes and then sequenced on an Illumina iSeq 100. The paper's data handling went like this. Non-productive sequences were removed, and CDR3s that did not start with C, did not end with F or W, or were shorter than 7 amino acids were discarded. The MANAFEST web application identified antigen-specific clonotypes by comparing peptide-stimulated wells against reference wells and other culture wells. To be called positive, a clone needed an FDR below 0.05, an odds ratio above 5, and a productive frequency above 0.1% in at least two of three replicate wells. A clonotype counted as cross-reactive if it showed significant expansion both in the SARS-CoV-2 spike wells and in at least one common cold coronavirus spike condition. Similarity between CDR3 sequences was evaluated in R version 3.6.1 using Levenshtein distances (stringdist) and unrooted phylogenetic trees (ape). In TCRdb, the public reads were trimmed at Q25 with fastp and aligned with MiXCR, with productive beta chains retained. Rows are combined by CDR3 protein, so each entry shows the most common genes and DNA. It is TCRdb's table, rather than the study itself, that gives the V and J calls and clone size. The sample table records 20,000 to 30,000 distinct CDR3 sequences; 41% of these occur just once. The top ten clonotypes cover around 5.1% of the sample.

The receptor was isolated from a human donor who had recovered from COVID-19. Sequenced here: CD4+ T cells from blood, cultured in vitro, sampled about 7 months after SARS-CoV-2 vaccination. The chain joins TRBV20-1 to TRBJ1-5; the D gene is unclear. The DNA reads as follows: TGCAGTGCAAGAGAGCCGGGGTTAGGTAGCAATCAGCCCCAGCATTTT. Translated, this gives CSAREPGLGSNQPQHF.